This passage covers 21 T cell receptor beta chains from one sample sequenced in a study of blood T cells in healthy people across ages. Primed by a sample-barcoded 5' primer and a J-beta primer mix, a second PCR proceeded for about 6 to 12 cycles. TCRdb processed the 5' RACE reads anew with MiXCR; each CDR3 protein has one entry. The table shows roughly 1.4 million distinct CDR3 sequences, with almost 60% occurring only once. The sequencing input was blood. The source of these receptors is a man aged 18 to 29 in good health.

The gene calls are TRBV27 and TRBJ2-1; weak D call: TRBD1 (5 bases). From germline, CDR1 is MNHEY and CDR2 SMNVEV (reference sequence). The CDR3 is 13 residues long. Trimming stripped 6 bases from V and 9 bases from J, with 15 bases between. The CDR3 DNA sequence: TGTGCCAGCAGACGGACACGGGTCGCTGAGCAGTTCTTC. Residues: CASRRTRVAEQFF.

The chain combines TRBV13 with TRBJ2-7, with TRBD2 identical over 10 bases. V shed 2 bases and J 2 bases; nucleotides not matched to a gene: 3. CDR3 length: 15 amino acids. Germline lookup yields CDR1 PRHDT and CDR2 FYEKMQ (reference sequence). CDR3 sequence (DNA): TGTGCCAGCAGCTTATCTCTAGCGGGAGCCTACGAGCAGTACTTC. Its translation: CASSLSLAGAYEQYF.

This chain's CDR3 is CASSPQTGGLTEAFF. The CDR3 region has the DNA TGTGCCAGCAGTCCCCAGACAGGCGGTCTCACTGAAGCTTTCTTT. This rearrangement joins TRBV6-1 to TRBJ1-1; D may be TRBD1 (6 bases). Trimming cost V 5 bases and J 4 bases, with 17 bases left between them. CDR3 length: 15 amino acids. Germline assignment: CDR1 MNHNS and CDR2 SASEGT.

This clonotype was observed many times. The rearrangement uses TRBV12-3 or TRBV12-4 and TRBJ2-7; D remains ambiguous. The CDR3 has 12 amino acids. Trimming removed 4 bases at V and 7 bases at J, with 11 bases between. The CDR3 nucleotides read TGTGCCAGCAGTTCCCCCTCTGGGGAGCAGTACTTC. Residues: CASSSPSGEQYF.

This clonotype has just a few counts. The genes are TRBV7-2 and TRBJ2-3; D ambiguous. V was trimmed by 5 bases and J by 2 bases, leaving 17 bases between them. The CDR3 is made up of 16 amino acids. From germline, CDR1 is SGHTA and CDR2 FQGNSA. The CDR3 here is CASSHGVWGHTDTQYF. The CDR3 DNA sequence: TGTGCCAGCAGCCACGGCGTCTGGGGTCACACAGATACGCAGTATTTT.

The V and J genes are TRBV7-8 and TRBJ2-1; D unresolved. The V gene lost 0 bases and the J gene lost 9 bases, with 9 bases spanning the gap. The CDR3 is 13 amino acids. Germline V lookup: CDR1 SGHVS, CDR2 FQNEAQ. DNA of the CDR3: TGTGCCAGCAGCTTAGCGCCTTTGCTTGAGCAGTTCTTC. As protein: CASSLAPLLEQFF.

To note about this clonotype: Germline is not matched at one junction end, which may reflect a read error. The chain carries TRBV4-3 and TRBJ1-1; D is possibly TRBD1 (6 bases). The CDR3 runs 15 residues. Germline assignment: CDR1 LGHNA and CDR2 YSLEER. For the CDR3, the DNA is TGCGCCAGCAGCCAAGATATAGGGACATACACCGAAGCTTTCTTT. Residues: CASSQDIGTYTEAFF.

This chain joins TRBV5-4 and TRBJ2-6; no firm D call. The CDR3 has 15 amino acids. In germline, CDR1 is SGHNT, CDR2 YYREEE (reference sequence). V was cut by 3 bases and J by 0 bases, with 7 bases left in between. The CDR3, as DNA: TGTGCCAGCAGCTCGATGGTCTCTGGGGCCAACGTCCTGACTTTC. It specifies CASSSMVSGANVLTF.

V gene TRBV5-1 combines with J gene TRBJ2-1; D gene unclear. V lost 4 bases and J 9 bases, leaving 20 bases between the germline ends. The CDR3 consists of 15 residues. Germline loops: CDR1 SGHRS, CDR2 YFSETQ. CDR3 sequence: CASSLQTPPEGEQFF. DNA for the CDR3: TGCGCCAGCAGCCTACAGACCCCCCCCGAAGGTGAGCAGTTCTTC.

V is TRBV5-1 and J is TRBJ2-2; a possible D gene is TRBD2 (6 bases). This CDR3 is 16 amino acids long. Germline V gene data show CDR1 as SGHRS and CDR2 as YFSETQ. The V end was cut by 3 bases, the J end by 1 base, with 13 bases between. This chain's CDR3 is CASSSLSGRNTGELFF. In DNA, the CDR3 is TGCGCCAGCAGCTCCCTCAGCGGGCGGAACACCGGGGAGCTGTTTTTT.

This chain links TRBV29-1 with TRBJ2-7; 8 bases map to TRBD1. Germline-derived CDR1 and CDR2 are SQVTM and ANQGSEA. Losses at the gene ends were 4 bases for V and 3 bases for J; bases not matched to a gene: 8. This CDR3 spans 14 amino acids. The chain's CDR3 is CSVVLQGAFYEQYF. CDR3 in DNA: TGCAGCGTTGTCCTGCAGGGGGCGTTCTACGAGCAGTACTTC.

This clonotype was observed a handful of times. This chain links TRBV3-1 with TRBJ1-2, with D possibly TRBD1 on 5 matching bases. Germline CDR1 LGHDT, CDR2 YNNKEL (reference sequence). With 1 base removed from V and 5 bases from J, the gap between germline ends came to 20 bases. There are 17 residues in the CDR3. The CDR3 reads CASSQGQSIRGVYGYTF. The CDR3 DNA follows: TGTGCCAGCAGCCAAGGACAGTCAATAAGGGGCGTTTATGGCTACACCTTC.

V and J are TRBV7-9 and TRBJ1-4; 9 bases align to TRBD1. Germline CDR1 SEHNR, CDR2 FQNEAQ (reference sequence). CDR3 length: 14 residues. V was pared by 5 bases and J by 7 bases, with 5 bases of the junction left unmatched. The CDR3 sequence: CASSKQGAGEKLFF. CDR3 nucleotide sequence: TGTGCCAGCAGCAAACAGGGGGCAGGTGAAAAACTGTTTTTT.

The sample holds a few counts of this clonotype. The chain carries TRBV27 and TRBJ2-1; tentatively, D is TRBD2 (5 bases). The CDR3 has 14 amino acids. The V end was cut by 3 bases, the J end by 9 bases, with 15 bases between. Germline-derived CDR1 and CDR2 are MNHEY and SMNVEV (reference sequence). As DNA, the CDR3 is TGTGCCAGCAGTTTCGGGGTTGGGTTTGGTGAGCAGTTCTTC. Residues: CASSFGVGFGEQFF.

The chain employs TRBV5-1 and TRBJ2-1; 10 bases map to TRBD2. Per germline, CDR1 SGHRS and CDR2 YFSETQ. The CDR3 is made up of 20 amino acids. V gave up 2 bases and J gave up 0 bases; unmatched junction bases: 14. CDR3 region: CASSLGGIEREGPSYNEQFF. In DNA, the CDR3 is TGCGCCAGCAGCTTAGGGGGTATCGAGCGGGAGGGACCCTCCTACAATGAGCAGTTCTTC.

The chain recombines TRBV20-1 with TRBJ2-3; 14 bases line up with TRBD2. J was trimmed by 6 bases and V by 0 bases; bases with no gene match: 5. The length of the CDR3 is 16 residues. Germline V gene sequence: CDR1 DFQATT, CDR2 SNEGSKA (reference sequence). CDR3: CSARETSGRAADTQYF. For the CDR3, the DNA is TGCAGTGCTAGAGAGACTAGCGGGAGGGCAGCTGATACGCAGTATTTT.

This clonotype was detected only a few times. The rearrangement joins TRBV7-2 to TRBJ1-2; D gene ambiguous. Germline V gives CDR1 SGHTA, CDR2 FQGNSA. The ends were cut back, 3 bases at V and 3 bases at J, with 8 bases in the middle. The CDR3 spans 13 residues. The CDR3 loop is CASSFLWYYGYTF. The CDR3 DNA follows: TGTGCCAGCAGCTTCCTTTGGTACTATGGCTACACCTTC.

J is TRBJ1-1 and V is TRBV20-1; no clear D. V was pared by 1 base and J by 4 bases, with 13 bases between. Germline V gene data show CDR1 as DFQATT and CDR2 as SNEGSKA (reference sequence). The CDR3 covers 14 residues. This chain's CDR3 is CSARATAGSTEAFF. As DNA, the CDR3 is TGCAGTGCTAGAGCGACCGCTGGGAGCACTGAAGCTTTCTTT.

This chain links TRBV5-1 with TRBJ2-6; D not resolved. Between the trimmed V and J ends, which lost 4 bases and 7 bases, there was a span of 15 bases. CDR1 and CDR2 from the germline V gene are SGHRS and YFSETQ. CDR3 length: 15 amino acids. The CDR3 is CASSNSGSRANVLTF. In DNA form, the CDR3 reads TGCGCCAGCAGCAACTCCGGGTCTAGAGCCAACGTCCTGACTTTC.

The chain is built from TRBV27 and TRBJ2-7, with 8 bases identical to TRBD2. The germline CDR1 and CDR2 sequences are MNHEY and SMNVEV (reference sequence). The J segment lost 1 base and the V segment lost 3 bases, leaving 2 bases of the junction unmatched. This CDR3 comprises 14 residues. The CDR3 DNA sequence: TGTGCCAGCAGTTTCCTAGCGGGTTCCTACGAGCAGTACTTC. This codes for CASSFLAGSYEQYF.

V usage is TRBV4-3 and J usage is TRBJ2-7, with D possibly TRBD2 on 5 matching bases. This CDR3 comprises 13 residues. Per germline, CDR1 LGHNA and CDR2 YSLEER. Deletions cut 4 bases from V and 3 bases from J, with 10 bases between. CDR3 loop: CASSRSGNYEQYF. In nucleotides, the CDR3 is TGCGCCAGCAGCCGTTCCGGGAACTACGAGCAGTACTTC.